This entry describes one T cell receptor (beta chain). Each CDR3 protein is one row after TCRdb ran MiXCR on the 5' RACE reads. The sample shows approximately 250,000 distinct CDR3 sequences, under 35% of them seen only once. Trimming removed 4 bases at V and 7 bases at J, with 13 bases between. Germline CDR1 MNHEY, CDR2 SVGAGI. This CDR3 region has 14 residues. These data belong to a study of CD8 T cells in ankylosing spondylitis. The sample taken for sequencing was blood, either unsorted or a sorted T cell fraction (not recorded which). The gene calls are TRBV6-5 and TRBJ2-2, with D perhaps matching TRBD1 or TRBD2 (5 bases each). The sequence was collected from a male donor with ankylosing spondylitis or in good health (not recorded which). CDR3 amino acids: CASSSVMGVGELFF. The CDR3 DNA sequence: TGTGCCAGCAGTTCCGTAATGGGGGTCGGGGAGCTGTTTTTT.